Below, 17 T cell receptor beta chains from the same sample are listed, as sequenced in a study of beta chain features in type 1 diabetes. Every bit of the isolated RNA underwent reverse transcription, so sequencing read expressed TCRB transcripts. The assay was immunoSEQ multiplex PCR, and TCRdb's table has in-frame clones only and misses some. The table includes 130,000 to 150,000 clones, nearly 50% detected once. Material: Tregs from blood. Receptor source: a man aged 18 to 30 in good health.

The chain is built from TRBV6-4 and TRBJ2-2; 8 bases are shared with TRBD1. CDR1 MRHNA and CDR2 SNTAGT come from the germline V gene. This CDR3 has 14 amino acids. V shed 8 bases and J 5 bases; nucleotides not matched to a gene: 7. CDR3 protein: CASRKQGATGELFF. In DNA, the CDR3 is TGTGCCAGCCGGAAGCAGGGGGCTACCGGGGAGCTGTTTTTT.

This chain joins TRBV4-3 and TRBJ2-7; TRBD1 agrees at 8 bases. CDR3 size: 15 residues. Germline lookup yields CDR1 LGHNA and CDR2 YSLEER. J gave up 0 bases and V 1 base, and 2 bases lay outside the gene matches. Written as DNA, the CDR3 is TGCGCCAGCAGCCAAGGGGACAGGTTCTCCTACGAGCAGTACTTC. Its protein product is CASSQGDRFSYEQYF.

This clone appeared once. The chain combines TRBV6-6 with TRBJ2-2, with TRBD2 matching over 8 bases. This CDR3 comprises 16 residues. Germline assignment: CDR1 MNHNY and CDR2 SVGAGI (reference sequence). Losses at the gene ends were 2 bases for V and 4 bases for J; bases not matched to a gene: 6. CDR3 residues: CASSYPRGGATGELFF. In DNA form, the CDR3 reads TGTGCCAGCAGTTACCCCCGGGGGGGCGCCACCGGGGAGCTGTTTTTT.

CDR3 in amino acids: CASSLVRSGTGSYEQYF. The CDR3 region has the DNA TGTGCCAGCAGCTTAGTTCGGTCCGGGACAGGGAGCTACGAGCAGTACTTC. The chain uses TRBV7-9 and TRBJ2-7, with 9 bases that match TRBD1. Germline V gene data show CDR1 as SEHNR and CDR2 as FQNEAQ (reference sequence). Trimming cost V 1 base and J 3 bases; bases outside gene matches: 10. The CDR3 totals 17 residues.

This clone was observed once. The chain is built from TRBV15 and TRBJ1-1; tentative D call: TRBD1 (6 bases). V was cut by 3 bases and J by 6 bases, with 20 bases left in between. Germline V gene sequence: CDR1 LNHNV, CDR2 YYDKDF (reference sequence). The CDR3 totals 16 residues. CDR3 protein: CATSRYRKGGGSEAFF. CDR3 sequence (DNA): TGTGCCACCAGCAGGTACCGAAAGGGGGGGGGTTCTGAAGCTTTCTTT.

The chain employs TRBV28 and TRBJ2-6, with a possible D match to TRBD2 (5 bases). Per the germline V gene, CDR1 is MDHEN and CDR2 is SYDVKM. The ends were cut back, 8 bases at V and 1 base at J, with 9 bases in the middle. CDR3 length: 14 amino acids. The CDR3 nucleotides are TGTGCCAGCGGGAGTGGTTCTGGGGCCAACGTCCTGACTTTC. It codes for CASGSGSGANVLTF. The full variable domain, with the rest looked up from reference TRBV28 and TRBJ2-6, is DVKVTQSSRYLVKRTGEKVFLECVQDMDHENMFWYRQDPGLGLRLIYFSYDVKMKEKGDIPEGYSVSREKKERFSLILESASTNQTSMYLCASGSGSGANVLTFGAGSRLTVL.

The genes are TRBV18 and TRBJ2-5, with 8 positions matching TRBD1. The J call may be faulty, since TRBJ2-7 better matches the DNA end. Germline V lookup: CDR1 KGHSH, CDR2 LQKENI. The CDR3 is made up of 15 amino acids. The CDR3 protein is CASSPPATGVLEQYF. The CDR3 DNA reads TGTGCCAGCTCACCACCTGCGACAGGGGTCCTCGAGCAGTACTTC.

The rearrangement links TRBV19 to TRBJ2-2; tentative D call: TRBD1 (6 bases). Germline V gene lookup returns CDR1 LNHDA and CDR2 SQIVND (reference sequence). This CDR3 comprises 14 residues. V shed 7 bases and J shed 7 bases, with 16 bases lying between them. The CDR3 region has the DNA TGTGCCAGTACCCTAAACAGGGATGTCGGGGAGCTGTTTTTT. Translated, it gives CASTLNRDVGELFF.

The rearrangement links TRBV5-1 to TRBJ1-1, with D maybe TRBD1 (6 bases). The germline gives CDR1 SGHRS, CDR2 YFSETQ. The CDR3 loop spans 15 amino acids. The ends were cut back, 1 base at V and 5 bases at J, with 15 bases in the middle. CDR3 bases: TGCGCCAGCAGCTTGACAGGGCCCCCGCAAACTGAAGCTTTCTTT. Protein: CASSLTGPPQTEAFF.

This clone was observed a few times. This chain uses TRBV11-1 with TRBJ2-5; D gene uncertain. Germline V gene sequence: CDR1 SGHAT, CDR2 FQDESV (reference sequence). CDR3 length equals 12 residues. V shed 5 bases and J shed 5 bases, with 9 bases lying between them. The CDR3: CASSHASETQYF. In DNA, the CDR3 is TGTGCCAGCAGCCATGCGAGTGAGACCCAGTACTTC.

J is TRBJ2-5 and V is TRBV7-3, with D perhaps matching TRBD2 (5 bases). The CDR3 totals 14 residues. CDR1 and CDR2 from the germline V gene are SGHTA and FQGTGA. V lost 5 bases and J lost 3, with 13 bases in between. In DNA, the CDR3 is TGTGCCAGCAGCCTCCGGGGAAGGGAAGAGACCCAGTACTTC. Its translation: CASSLRGREETQYF.

This rearrangement joins TRBV11-2 to TRBJ1-1; tentative D call: TRBD1 (5 bases). Trimming took off 5 bases at V and 7 bases at J, with 8 bases between the two ends. Germline values: CDR1 SGHAT, CDR2 FQNNGV. CDR3 size: 11 residues. CDR3 bases: TGTGCCAGCAGCCTGCAGGGTGAAGCTTTCTTT. It translates to CASSLQGEAFF. Combining the CDR3 with reference TRBV11-2 and TRBJ1-1 gives the whole variable domain EAGVAQSPRYKIIEKRQSVAFWCNPISGHATLYWYQQILGQGPKLLIQFQNNGVVDDSQLPKDRFSAERLKGVDSTLKIQPAKLEDSAVYLCASSLQGEAFFGQGTRLTVV.

J is TRBJ2-7 and V is TRBV7-2; 11 bases are a match to TRBD2. The DNA end is more similar to TRBJ2-5, so the J call may be wrong. Germline assignment: CDR1 SGHTA and CDR2 FQGNSA. The CDR3 runs 16 residues. CDR3: CASSLDSGRGQETQYF. In nucleotides, the CDR3 is TGTGCCAGCAGCTTAGATAGCGGGAGGGGTCAAGAGACCCAGTACTTC.

The sample holds a few counts of this clone. The chain uses TRBV28 and TRBJ2-5; D may be TRBD1 (6 bases). The V and J ends lost 3 bases and 5 bases respectively, with 16 bases between them. The CDR3 extends over 15 amino acids. In germline, CDR1 is MDHEN, CDR2 SYDVKM. The CDR3 reads CASSFSNQGRETQYF. In nucleotides, the CDR3 is TGTGCCAGCAGTTTCTCAAATCAGGGGCGGGAGACCCAGTACTTC.

With respect to this clone: The sample holds other DNA sequences that translate to the same CDR3. This chain links TRBV18 with TRBJ1-1; D is unresolved. The length of the CDR3 is 13 residues. CDR1 is KGHSH, CDR2 LQKENI, per germline. V was clipped by 3 bases and J by 5 bases, with 10 bases between them. The DNA of the CDR3 is TGTGCCAGCTCACCCCGCGGTGGGACTGAAGCTTTCTTT. Encoded protein: CASSPRGGTEAFF.

The rearrangement joins TRBV6-6 to TRBJ1-2; D is uncertain. The CDR3 has 13 residues. V was shortened by 5 bases and J by 8 bases, with 15 bases between the two germline ends. Germline V gives CDR1 MNHNY, CDR2 SVGAGI (reference sequence). CDR3 protein: CASSPRPGVGYTF. CDR3 bases: TGTGCCAGCAGTCCCCGACCCGGGGTAGGCTACACCTTC.

This clone was found a few times. The rearrangement joins TRBV5-4 to TRBJ2-3; the match to TRBD2 covers 10 bases. Germline CDR1 SGHNT, CDR2 YYREEE (reference sequence). The junction had 8 bases not matched to a gene; V was cut back by 1 base and J by 6 bases. The CDR3 runs 16 residues. CDR3 nucleotides: TGTGCCAGCAGCTTGTGGCAGCGGGAGGGCCGGGATACGCAGTATTTT. Translated: CASSLWQREGRDTQYF.